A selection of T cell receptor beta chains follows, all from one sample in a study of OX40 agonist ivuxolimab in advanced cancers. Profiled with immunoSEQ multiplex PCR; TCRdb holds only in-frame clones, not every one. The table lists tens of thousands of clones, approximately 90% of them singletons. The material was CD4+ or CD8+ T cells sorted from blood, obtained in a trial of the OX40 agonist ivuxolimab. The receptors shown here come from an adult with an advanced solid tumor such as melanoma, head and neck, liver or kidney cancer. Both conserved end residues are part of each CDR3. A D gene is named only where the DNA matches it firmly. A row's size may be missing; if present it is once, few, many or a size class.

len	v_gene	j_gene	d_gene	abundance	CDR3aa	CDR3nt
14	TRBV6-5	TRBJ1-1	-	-	CASSRLGRDTEAFF	TGTGCCAGCAGTCGATTAGGGCGGGACACTGAAGCTTTCTTT
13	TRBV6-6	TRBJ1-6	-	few	CASTQSSNSPLHF	TGTGCCAGCACCCAGAGCTCCAATTCACCCCTCCACTTT
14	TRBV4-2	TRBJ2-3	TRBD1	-	CASSWDRGPDTQYF	TGTGCCAGCAGCTGGGACAGGGGGCCAGATACGCAGTATTTT
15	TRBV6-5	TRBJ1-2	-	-	CASSYGTSPNYGYTF	TGTGCCAGCAGTTACGGGACATCGCCTAACTATGGCTACACCTTC
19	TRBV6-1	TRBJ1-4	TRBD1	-	CASSEKPGQGFSTNEKLFF	TGTGCCAGCAGTGAAAAACCGGGACAGGGGTTTTCTACTAATGAAAAACTGTTTTTT
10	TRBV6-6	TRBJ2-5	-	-	CAGHKTTQYF	TGTGCGGGTCATAAGACTACCCAGTACTTC
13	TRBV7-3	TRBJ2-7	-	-	CASSQGLGGEQYF	TGTGCCAGCAGCCAAGGCCTGGGGGGCGAGCAGTACTTC
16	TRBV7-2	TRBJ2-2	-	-	CASSLASQGGTGELFF	TGTGCCAGCAGCTTAGCGTCCCAGGGAGGAACCGGGGAGCTGTTTTTT
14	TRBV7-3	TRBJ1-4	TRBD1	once	CASRSGQGEGKLFF	TGTGCCAGCAGGTCGGGACAGGGAGAAGGAAAACTGTTTTTT
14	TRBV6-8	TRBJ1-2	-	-	CASSYSAGSGGYTF	TGTGCCAGCAGTTACTCGGCAGGGTCTGGGGGCTACACCTTC
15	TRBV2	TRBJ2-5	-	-	CASSEVGVSQETQYF	TGTGCCAGCAGTGAAGTGGGGGTGTCCCAAGAGACCCAGTACTTC
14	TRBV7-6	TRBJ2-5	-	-	CASSLGTPVETQYF	TGTGCCAGCAGCTTAGGGACACCGGTTGAGACCCAGTACTTC
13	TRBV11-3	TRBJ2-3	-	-	CASSPEVGYTQYF	TGTGCCAGCAGTCCTGAGGTCGGGTATACGCAGTATTTT
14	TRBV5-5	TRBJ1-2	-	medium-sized	CASSLAHSNYGYTF	TGTGCCAGCAGCTTGGCACACTCTAACTATGGCTACACCTTC
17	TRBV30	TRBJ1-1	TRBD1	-	CACSAGQGTALNTEAFF	TGTGCCTGTTCGGCGGGACAGGGGACCGCCTTGAACACTGAAGCTTTCTTT
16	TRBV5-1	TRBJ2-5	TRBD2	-	CASSPIGTSGQETQYF	TGCGCCAGCAGCCCGATAGGGACTAGCGGACAAGAGACCCAGTACTTC
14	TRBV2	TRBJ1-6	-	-	CASRGSSYNSPLHF	TGTGCCAGCAGGGGGAGCTCCTATAATTCACCCCTCCACTTT
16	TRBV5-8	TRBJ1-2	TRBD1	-	CASSQRSRGNGYGYTF	TGTGCCAGCAGCCAACGGTCCAGGGGGAACGGCTATGGCTACACCTTC
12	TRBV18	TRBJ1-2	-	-	CASSPDSYGYTF	TGTGCCAGCTCACCGGACAGCTATGGCTACACCTTC
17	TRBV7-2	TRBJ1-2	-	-	CASSLEGSGPINYGYTF	TGTGCCAGCAGCTTAGAAGGATCGGGACCGATTAACTATGGCTACACCTTC
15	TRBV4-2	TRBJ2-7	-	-	CASSPGGGTTYEQYF	TGTGCCAGCAGCCCCGGAGGGGGGACCACCTACGAGCAGTACTTC
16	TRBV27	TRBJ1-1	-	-	CASSLSSLVRWPEAFF	TGTGCCAGCAGTTTATCGAGTTTGGTACGGTGGCCTGAAGCTTTCTTT
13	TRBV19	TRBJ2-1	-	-	CASSIDRDNEQFF	TGTGCCAGTAGTATAGACCGTGACAATGAGCAGTTCTTC
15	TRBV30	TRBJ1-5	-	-	CAWSVKDGGNQPQHF	TGTGCCTGGAGTGTGAAAGACGGGGGCAATCAGCCCCAGCATTTT
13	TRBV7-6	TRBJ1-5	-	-	CASSLAVGQPQHF	TGTGCCAGCAGCTTAGCGGTAGGCCAGCCCCAGCATTTT
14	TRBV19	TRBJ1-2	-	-	CASSISPTTYGYTF	TGTGCCAGTAGTATTTCACCAACCACCTATGGCTACACCTTC
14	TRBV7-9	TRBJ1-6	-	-	CASSHPADNSPLHF	TGTGCCAGCAGCCATCCAGCCGATAATTCACCCCTCCACTTT
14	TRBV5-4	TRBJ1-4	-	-	CASSAGTTNEKLFF	TGTGCCAGCAGCGCGGGAACAACTAATGAAAAACTGTTTTTT
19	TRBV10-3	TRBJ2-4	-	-	CAISEEAGSSFGAKNIQYF	TGTGCCATCAGTGAGGAGGCAGGGAGCTCCTTTGGAGCCAAAAACATTCAGTACTTC
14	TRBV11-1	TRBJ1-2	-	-	CASSNLAGSGGYTF	TGTGCCAGCAGCAACCTTGCAGGATCGGGGGGCTACACCTTC
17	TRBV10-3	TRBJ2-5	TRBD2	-	CAISGGTTSPYQETQYF	TGTGCCATCAGTGGGGGGACTACTTCCCCTTACCAAGAGACCCAGTACTTC
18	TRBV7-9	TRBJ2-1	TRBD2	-	CASSSRPGLGGSYNEQFF	TGTGCCAGCAGCTCGCGACCGGGACTAGGGGGGTCCTACAATGAGCAGTTCTTC
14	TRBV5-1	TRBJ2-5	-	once	CASSLVGGQETQYF	TGCGCCAGCAGCTTGGTGGGGGGGCAGGAGACCCAGTACTTC
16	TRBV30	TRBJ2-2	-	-	CAWNPGQSRSTGELFF	TGTGCCTGGAACCCTGGACAGTCGCGTAGTACCGGGGAGCTGTTTTTT
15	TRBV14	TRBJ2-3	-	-	CASSQVRMGTDTQYF	TGTGCCAGCAGCCAAGTAAGAATGGGAACAGATACGCAGTATTTT
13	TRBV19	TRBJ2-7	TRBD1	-	CASSMGQGLEQYF	TGTGCCAGTAGTATGGGACAGGGACTCGAGCAGTACTTC
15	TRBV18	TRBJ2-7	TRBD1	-	CASSPPGTGDYEQYF	TGTGCCAGCTCACCACCGGGGACAGGGGATTACGAGCAGTACTTC
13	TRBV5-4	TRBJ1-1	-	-	CASSLAMGPEAFF	TGTGCCAGCAGCTTGGCCATGGGTCCTGAAGCTTTCTTT
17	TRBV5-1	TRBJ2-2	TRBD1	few	CASSKDRGVLNTGELFF	TGCGCCAGCAGCAAGGACAGGGGGGTCTTGAACACCGGGGAGCTGTTTTTT
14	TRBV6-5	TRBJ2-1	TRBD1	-	CASTTGGSYNEQFF	TGTGCCAGCACCACAGGGGGCTCCTACAATGAGCAGTTCTTC
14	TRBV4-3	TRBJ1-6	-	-	CASSQDWGYSPLHF	TGCGCCAGCAGCCAAGACTGGGGGTATTCACCCCTCCACTTT
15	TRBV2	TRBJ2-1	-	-	CASSDSASGYNEQFF	TGTGCCAGCAGTGACTCGGCGTCGGGCTACAATGAGCAGTTCTTC
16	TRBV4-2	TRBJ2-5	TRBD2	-	CASSQGGSAGVETQYF	TGTGCCAGCAGCCAAGGGGGGTCAGCGGGGGTGGAGACCCAGTACTTC
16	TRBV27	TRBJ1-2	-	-	CASSSSRPTANYGYTF	TGTGCCAGCAGTTCGAGTCGCCCAACAGCCAACTATGGCTACACCTTC
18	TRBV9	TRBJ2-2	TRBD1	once	CASSPRLFDRGNTGELFF	TGTGCCAGCAGCCCCCGTCTCTTCGACAGGGGGAACACCGGGGAGCTGTTTTTT
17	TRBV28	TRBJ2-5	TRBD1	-	CASSSVFLTGVGETQYF	TGTGCCAGCAGTTCTGTTTTCCTGACAGGGGTTGGTGAGACCCAGTACTTC
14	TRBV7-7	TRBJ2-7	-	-	CASSSRDHLYEQYF	TGTGCTAGCAGCTCCCGGGACCATCTCTACGAGCAGTACTTC
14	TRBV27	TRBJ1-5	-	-	CASSPDWSNQPQHF	TGTGCCAGCAGTCCAGACTGGAGCAATCAGCCCCAGCATTTT
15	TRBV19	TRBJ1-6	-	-	CASSIGTAYNSPLHF	TGTGCCAGTAGTATAGGTACGGCCTATAATTCACCCCTCCACTTT
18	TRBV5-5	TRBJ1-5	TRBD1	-	CASSLGRLDRVTPQPQHF	TGTGCCAGCAGCTTGGGGAGGCTCGACAGGGTGACTCCTCAGCCCCAGCATTTT
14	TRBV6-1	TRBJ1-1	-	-	CASSEQGLNTEAFF	TGTGCCAGCAGTGAACAGGGTTTGAACACTGAAGCTTTCTTT
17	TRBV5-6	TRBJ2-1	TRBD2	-	CASHIGFGGVIYNEQFF	TGTGCCAGCCACATTGGGTTCGGGGGGGTTATCTACAATGAGCAGTTCTTC
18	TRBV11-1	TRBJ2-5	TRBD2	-	CASSYSGTSGGARETQYF	TGTGCCAGCAGCTACTCCGGGACTAGCGGGGGGGCCCGGGAGACCCAGTACTTC
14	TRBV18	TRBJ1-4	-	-	CASSPDTINEKLFF	TGTGCCAGCTCACCGGACACAATTAATGAAAAACTGTTTTTT
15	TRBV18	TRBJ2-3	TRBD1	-	CASSGNRGSTDTQYF	TGTGCCAGCTCAGGCAACAGGGGAAGCACAGATACGCAGTATTTT